This TCR beta chain is drawn from a study of blood T cell repertoires in COVID-19. This clone was counted once. Between the trimmed V and J ends, which lost 5 bases and 0 bases, there was a span of 14 bases. The CDR3 sequence is 16 residues long. CDR1 is LNHDA and CDR2 is SQIVND in the germline V gene (reference sequence). The method was immunoSEQ multiplex PCR; TCRdb's version includes in-frame clones alone and lacks a portion of them. The sample lists 45,000 to 65,000 clones; about 77% were seen once. This receptor was obtained from a man between 65 and 85 years old with active or convalescent COVID-19. Sample: peripheral blood. This rearrangement joins TRBV19 to TRBJ1-5; the D gene is possibly TRBD1 (5 bases). The CDR3: CASSVWDLYSNQPQHF. CDR3 DNA: TGTGCCAGTAGTGTCTGGGACTTATATAGCAATCAGCCCCAGCATTTT.